This T cell receptor (beta chain) came from a study of blood T cell repertoires in COVID-19. The CDR3 extends over 15 amino acids. Deletions cut 5 bases from V and 1 base from J, with 14 bases between. Germline CDR1 is SEHNR and CDR2 is FQNEAQ (reference sequence). Measured with immunoSEQ multiplex PCR; TCRdb has only the in-frame clones, and not every one. The sample consists of around 120,000 clones, 87% of them appearing once. Sequenced input: peripheral blood. The TCR sequence derives from a woman aged 70-85 years with acute or convalescent COVID-19. V is TRBV7-9 and J is TRBJ1-1, with D perhaps TRBD1 (5 bases). The CDR3, as DNA: TGTGCCAGCAGCCCCCGACAGACACGGAACACTGAAGCTTTCTTT. Protein product: CASSPRQTRNTEAFF.